The rows below give T cell receptor beta chains drawn from one sample of a study of T cell changes during pregnancy in multiple sclerosis. TCRdb's table, derived via immunoSEQ multiplex PCR, lists solely in-frame clones and lacks some. The sample includes fewer than 65,000 clones, about nine tenths seen only once; the top ten take roughly 0.76%. The sample consisted of CD4+ T cells from peripheral blood mononuclear cells, taken in the first trimester of pregnancy. These receptors originate from a female donor with multiple sclerosis, enrolled in a pregnancy study. Both conserved end residues are part of each CDR3. The D gene is left open where the match is weak. Size values are once, few and many counts, or a class for expanded clones, and some rows have none.

NA	TRBV2	NA	TRBJ1-3	CASRDSLASGNTIYF	TGTGCCAGCAGGGACAGTTTGGCCTCTGGAAACACCATATATTTT
TRBD2	TRBV5-3	NA	TRBJ2-1	CARSPVELAGASYNEQFF	TGTGCCAGAAGCCCCGTCGAACTAGCGGGGGCCTCCTACAATGAGCAGTTCTTC
TRBD1	TRBV19	NA	TRBJ1-1	CASREQGARTEAFF	TGTGCCAGTAGAGAACAGGGGGCACGAACTGAAGCTTTCTTT
NA	TRBV13	NA	TRBJ2-7	CASSLGGVSYEQYF	TGTGCCAGCAGCTTAGGAGGGGTCTCCTACGAGCAGTACTTC
NA	TRBV5-6	NA	TRBJ1-2	CASSSPSRGNYGYTF	TGTGCCAGCAGCTCGCCCAGCAGGGGAAACTATGGCTACACCTTC
NA	TRBV7-8	NA	TRBJ2-5	CASTDQETQYF	TGTGCCAGCACCGACCAAGAGACCCAGTACTTC
TRBD1	TRBV5-6	NA	TRBJ2-1	CASRNRDRVVLGYNEQFF	TGTGCCAGCAGGAACCGGGACAGGGTGGTTCTAGGGTACAATGAGCAGTTCTTC
TRBD1	TRBV10-3	NA	TRBJ2-5	CAIRSGTGETQYF	TGTGCCATCAGGTCCGGGACAGGAGAGACCCAGTACTTC
NA	TRBV15	NA	TRBJ2-7	CATSMRTLSYEQYF	TGTGCCACCAGCATGCGGACTTTGTCCTACGAGCAGTACTTC
NA	TRBV9	NA	TRBJ1-4	CASSVVGARGEKLFF	TGTGCCAGCAGCGTAGTGGGGGCGAGAGGTGAAAAACTGTTTTTT
NA	TRBV2	NA	TRBJ1-5	CASRAGTTSNQPQHF	TGTGCCAGCAGGGCGGGTACGACTAGCAATCAGCCCCAGCATTTT
TRBD1	TRBV7-6	NA	TRBJ2-7	CASSRQGNYEQYF	TGTGCCAGCAGCCGACAGGGAAACTACGAGCAGTACTTC
NA	TRBV15	few	TRBJ1-5	CATSRDMGGNQPQHF	TGTGCCACCAGCAGAGATATGGGGGGTAATCAGCCCCAGCATTTT
NA	TRBV4-1	NA	TRBJ1-1	CASSKTQGTNTEAFF	TGCGCCAGCAGTAAGACACAGGGAACGAACACTGAAGCTTTCTTT
TRBD2	TRBV15	NA	TRBJ2-1	CATSREAPGGGAHNEQFF	TGTGCCACCAGCAGAGAGGCCCCCGGCGGGGGGGCCCACAATGAGCAGTTCTTC
TRBD1	TRBV27	NA	TRBJ1-2	CASSLYSRTGGINYGYTF	TGTGCCAGCAGTTTATACTCCCGGACAGGGGGAATTAACTATGGCTACACCTTC
TRBD1	TRBV5-1	once	TRBJ2-4	CASSLAPGQGDLGKNIQYF	TGCGCCAGCAGCTTGGCGCCCGGACAGGGAGATTTGGGCAAAAACATTCAGTACTTC
TRBD2	TRBV9	NA	TRBJ2-4	CASSVVPRGDIQYF	TGTGCCAGCAGCGTAGTCCCCCGGGGGGACATTCAGTACTTC
NA	TRBV7-2	once	TRBJ2-7	CASSFANEQYF	TGTGCCAGCAGCTTCGCGAACGAGCAGTACTTC
NA	TRBV5-1	NA	TRBJ1-3	CASSSITGIGNTIYF	TGCGCCAGCAGCTCAATTACAGGGATTGGAAACACCATATATTTT
TRBD1	TRBV29-1	few	TRBJ2-3	CSVEGLGQGATDTQYF	TGCAGCGTTGAAGGCCTGGGACAGGGGGCAACAGATACGCAGTATTTT
NA	TRBV4-3	once	TRBJ2-3	CASSQDVQGSDTQYF	TGCGCCAGCAGCCAAGATGTACAGGGTTCAGATACGCAGTATTTT
TRBD1	TRBV6-5	NA	TRBJ1-6	CASGQGNWHNSPLHF	TGTGCCAGCGGACAGGGAAATTGGCATAATTCACCCCTCCACTTT
TRBD2	TRBV19	NA	TRBJ2-5	CASSSLPSGGETQYF	TGTGCCAGTAGTTCTCTGCCTAGCGGGGGAGAGACCCAGTACTTC
NA	TRBV19	NA	TRBJ1-1	CASLVSLLNTEAFF	TGTGCCAGCCTCGTATCCCTATTGAACACTGAAGCTTTCTTT
NA	TRBV11-2	NA	TRBJ2-1	CASVGVAAPWEQFF	TGTGCCAGCGTCGGAGTAGCAGCCCCTTGGGAGCAGTTCTTC
NA	TRBV4-3	once	TRBJ2-4	CASSQDGQNIQYF	TGCGCCAGCAGCCAAGATGGGCAGAACATTCAGTACTTC
NA	TRBV11-2	NA	TRBJ1-6	CASSNGLPNSPLHF	TGTGCCAGCAGCAACGGGTTACCCAATTCACCCCTCCACTTT
NA	TRBV9	NA	TRBJ2-5	CASSVGQTQETQYF	TGTGCCAGCAGCGTAGGACAGACACAAGAGACCCAGTACTTC
TRBD1	TRBV12-5	once	TRBJ1-5	CASGMTSTGVGSNQPQHF	TGTGCTAGTGGAATGACTTCTACAGGGGTCGGTAGCAATCAGCCCCAGCATTTT
NA	TRBV9	NA	TRBJ1-5	CASSLTGTNQPQHF	TGTGCCAGCAGCCTAACAGGGACCAATCAGCCCCAGCATTTT
TRBD1	TRBV28	NA	TRBJ2-6	CASSHTTRGTGGSRSGANVLTF	TGTGCCAGCAGCCATACTACCCGCGGGACAGGGGGCTCACGCTCTGGGGCCAACGTCCTGACTTTC
TRBD2	TRBV27	NA	TRBJ2-5	CASSLMGGETQYF	TGTGCCAGCAGTTTGATGGGGGGGGAGACCCAGTACTTC
NA	TRBV19	NA	TRBJ2-7	CASRRVGGTYEQYF	TGTGCCAGTAGGCGGGTCGGAGGGACCTACGAGCAGTACTTC
NA	TRBV18	NA	TRBJ1-2	CASSPTRGAYGYTF	TGTGCCAGCTCACCAACCCGGGGGGCGTATGGCTACACCTTC
NA	TRBV5-1	NA	TRBJ1-1	CASSNGLSTTEAFF	TGCGCCAGCAGCAATGGACTGTCGACCACTGAAGCTTTCTTT
TRBD2	TRBV7-2	NA	TRBJ2-7	CASSSAGGGAGYEQYF	TGTGCCAGCAGCAGCGCGGGGGGGGGCGCGGGCTACGAGCAGTACTTC
NA	TRBV7-9	NA	TRBJ1-1	CASSLAGEGTEAFF	TGTGCCAGCAGCTTAGCGGGGGAGGGCACTGAAGCTTTCTTT
NA	TRBV12-5	NA	TRBJ1-3	CASGLGGGSGNTIYF	TGTGCTAGTGGTTTGGGAGGGGGCTCTGGAAACACCATATATTTT
NA	TRBV4-1	NA	TRBJ1-2	CASSQETTGIGGYTF	TGCGCCAGCAGCCAAGAGACGACAGGAATCGGTGGCTACACCTTC
NA	TRBV5-5	NA	TRBJ1-1	CASIPPTGRNTEAFF	TGTGCCAGCATACCCCCAACGGGAAGGAACACTGAAGCTTTCTTT
TRBD2	TRBV5-1	NA	TRBJ2-3	CASSFASGGAKDTQYF	TGCGCCAGCAGCTTCGCTAGCGGGGGGGCAAAAGATACGCAGTATTTT
NA	TRBV7-2	NA	TRBJ1-5	CASSLSGSQPQHF	TGTGCCAGCAGCCTATCAGGGTCTCAGCCCCAGCATTTT
TRBD2	TRBV7-2	NA	TRBJ2-2	CASRMSGATGELFF	TGTGCCAGCAGAATGAGCGGGGCCACCGGGGAGCTGTTTTTT
TRBD1	TRBV7-2	NA	TRBJ1-6	CASSLGRPGQGDSPLHF	TGTGCCAGCAGCTTAGGGAGGCCGGGACAGGGAGATTCACCCCTCCACTTT
TRBD1	TRBV19	NA	TRBJ2-5	CASSTDMGQLETQYF	TGTGCCAGTAGTACTGACATGGGACAGTTGGAGACCCAGTACTTC
NA	TRBV6-1	NA	TRBJ2-3	CASSGRAAPTTDTQYF	TGTGCCAGCAGTGGGAGAGCAGCGCCCACCACAGATACGCAGTATTTT
NA	TRBV27	NA	TRBJ1-5	CASSPAPGSNQPQHF	TGTGCCAGCAGTCCGGCCCCGGGGAGCAATCAGCCCCAGCATTTT
NA	TRBV7-2	NA	TRBJ2-3	CASSLSGGLSTDTQYF	TGTGCCAGCAGCTTATCGGGGGGCCTCAGCACAGATACGCAGTATTTT
TRBD1	TRBV15	NA	TRBJ1-6	CATSREDRAYSPLHF	TGTGCCACCAGCAGAGAGGACAGGGCGTATTCACCCCTCCACTTT
TRBD1	TRBV4-3	NA	TRBJ1-2	CASSQERDRAVDGYTF	TGCGCCAGCAGCCAAGAAAGGGACAGGGCGGTGGATGGCTACACCTTC
NA	TRBV5-6	NA	TRBJ1-2	CASSRGTANYGYTF	TGTGCCAGCAGCCGCGGGACGGCTAACTATGGCTACACCTTC
TRBD1	TRBV6-1	NA	TRBJ1-2	CASSEAAAGGNYGYTF	TGTGCCAGCAGTGAAGCTGCGGCAGGGGGGAACTATGGCTACACCTTC
NA	TRBV11-1	few	TRBJ1-6	CASSLDSRGRSPLHF	TGTGCCAGCAGCTTAGACTCCAGGGGACGATCACCCCTCCACTTT
TRBD1	TRBV27	NA	TRBJ2-1	CASSLPTGDGNNEQFF	TGTGCCAGCAGTTTGCCGACAGGGGATGGGAACAATGAGCAGTTCTTC